The rows below give T cell receptor beta chains drawn from one sample of a study of neurological immune-mediated disorders. In TCRdb, the 5' RACE reads were re-called with MiXCR into one record per CDR3 protein. The table includes about 41,000 distinct CDR3 sequences, more than 2% detected once. Material: PBMCs. All receptors come from a young man with multiple sclerosis. The CDR3 runs from the conserved cysteine through the conserved F or W. D genes are given only for firm matches. Size is stated as once, few, many or a size class.

>many|TRBJ1-5|TRBV6-4|TRBD1
TGTGCCATCGGGGACAGGGGTGGCAATCAGCCCCAGCATTTT
CAIGDRGGNQPQHF
>few|TRBJ2-5|TRBV20-1|NA
TGCAGTGCACAGGACGGGGGGCCCGAGACCCAGTACTTC
CSAQDGGPETQYF
>many|TRBJ2-5|TRBV28|TRBD1
TGTGCCAGCAGTCCCCAGTCAGGGGGTTCTATTGAGACCCAGTACTTC
CASSPQSGGSIETQYF
>many|TRBJ1-6|TRBV12-3/TRBV12-4|TRBD1
TGTGCCAGCAGGCCCGGGACAGGCATCAATTCACCCCTCCACTTT
CASRPGTGINSPLHF
>few|TRBJ1-2|TRBV2|NA
TGTGCCAGCAGTAGGTATAAAAGAACAGCAGCAAACTATGGCTACACCTTC
CASSRYKRTAANYGYTF
>many|TRBJ1-4|TRBV5-1|NA
TGCGCCAGCAGCTCCAACACAGGGACTAATGAAAAACTGTTTTTT
CASSSNTGTNEKLFF
>many|TRBJ1-5|TRBV12-3/TRBV12-4|NA
TGTGCCAGCAGTTTTTCGGCAGGTGAACAGCCCCAGCATTTT
CASSFSAGEQPQHF
>many|TRBJ2-7|TRBV6-2/TRBV6-3|NA
TGTGCCAGCACCCAGGTGGCAGGGTCCTACGAGCAGTACTTC
CASTQVAGSYEQYF
>many|TRBJ1-1|TRBV21-1|NA
TGTGCCAGCAGCAAAAATTCGACAGGGGCGAATAACACTGAAGCTTTCTTT
CASSKNSTGANNTEAFF
>many|TRBJ2-3|TRBV11-2|NA
TGTGCCAGCAGCTTCAGGGGTAGCACAGATACGCAGTATTTT
CASSFRGSTDTQYF
>many|TRBJ1-1|TRBV29-1|NA
TGCAGCGTGGAACGGAGGCTTAACACTGAAGCTTTCTTT
CSVERRLNTEAFF
>many|TRBJ2-1|TRBV12-3/TRBV12-4|NA
TGTGCCAGCAGTTTAGTCTCCGGGTCTGGGTACGATGAGCAGTTCTTC
CASSLVSGSGYDEQFF
>many|TRBJ1-1|TRBV20-1|TRBD1
TGCAGTGCTAGCCTGACAGGGACCTTTGACACTGAAGCTTTCTTT
CSASLTGTFDTEAFF
>many|TRBJ1-3|TRBV10-3|NA
TGTGCCATCAGTGGCCAGGGCCCTGGAAACACCATATATTTT
CAISGQGPGNTIYF
>many|TRBJ2-5|TRBV12-3/TRBV12-4|NA
TGTGCCAGCAGTTTAGAGGGGCGGCTTCAAGAGACCCAGTACTTC
CASSLEGRLQETQYF
>many|TRBJ2-1|TRBV27|NA
TGTGCCAGCAGGGAGATCTTAGGTGAGCAGTTCTTC
CASREILGEQFF
>many|TRBJ1-5|TRBV10-3|NA
TGTGCCATCAGTCCAAATAATCAGCCCCAGCATTTT
CAISPNNQPQHF
>many|TRBJ2-7|TRBV4-2|TRBD2
TGTGCCAGCAGCCAAGTTACTAGCGGGAGCACCTACGAGCAGTACTTC
CASSQVTSGSTYEQYF
>many|TRBJ1-1|TRBV20-1|TRBD1
TGCAGTGCGGGACAGGGCACGATTTCGCACACTGAAGCTTTCTTT
CSAGQGTISHTEAFF
>many|TRBJ2-7|TRBV3-1|NA
TGTGCCAGCAGCCCCCGGGACAACTCCTACGAGCAGTACTTC
CASSPRDNSYEQYF
>many|TRBJ2-7|TRBV20-1|TRBD1
TGCAGTGCCCCCGGGACAGGGCGTGTCGAGCAGTACTTC
CSAPGTGRVEQYF
>many|TRBJ1-2|TRBV28|TRBD1
TGTGCCAGCAGTTTTCCGACAGGGGGCTACACCTTC
CASSFPTGGYTF
>many|TRBJ2-3|TRBV5-1|NA
TGCGCCAGCAGAGATGGAGGGGGTAGGACCACAGATACGCAGTATTTT
CASRDGGGRTTDTQYF
>many|TRBJ2-7|TRBV7-3|NA
TGTGCCAGCAGCTTAATGCAGGCTCAGATCCACGAGCAGTACTTC
CASSLMQAQIHEQYF
>many|TRBJ2-3|TRBV25-1|TRBD1
TGTGCCAGCAGTCTCCAGGGGGCAGATACGCAGTATTTT
CASSLQGADTQYF
>many|TRBJ2-2|TRBV4-1|TRBD2
TGCGCCAGCAGCTCACCCGGACTAGCGGGGATGATCGGGGAGCTGTTTTTT
CASSSPGLAGMIGELFF
>many|TRBJ2-1|TRBV7-3|NA
TGTGCCAGCAGCCTAAGCCCCTCTGGTATCAACAATGAGCAGTTCTTC
CASSLSPSGINNEQFF
>many|TRBJ1-2|TRBV27|NA
TGTGCCAGCAGTTCCCTGGACAGTTATGGCTACACCTTC
CASSSLDSYGYTF
>many|TRBJ2-2|TRBV6-5|NA
TGTGCCAGCAGTTACTCGGGCACCTTCGTCACCGGGGAGCTGTTTTTT
CASSYSGTFVTGELFF
>many|TRBJ2-7|TRBV2|TRBD2
TGTGCCAGCAGTGTCAGGACTAGCGGGTTATACGAGCAGTACTTC
CASSVRTSGLYEQYF
>many|TRBJ1-5|TRBV7-9|NA
TGTGCCAGCAGCTTTGGTAGGGAAGATAGCAATCAGCCCCAGCATTTT
CASSFGREDSNQPQHF
>many|TRBJ1-2|TRBV9|TRBD1
TGTGCCAGCAGCGGACCGACAGGGGCCTCAAACTATGGCTACACCTTC
CASSGPTGASNYGYTF
>many|TRBJ2-4|TRBV20-1|NA
TGCAGTGCTAGAGGAACAGGGACTAAAAACATTCAGTACTTC
CSARGTGTKNIQYF
>many|TRBJ1-4|TRBV25-1|TRBD1
TGTGCCAGCAGTGAATCGGGCAGGGGGCGAGAAAAACTGTTTTTT
CASSESGRGREKLFF
>many|TRBJ2-3|TRBV29-1|NA
TGCAGCGTTAGGCCAGGAGCCCACGCCACAGATACGCAGTATTTT
CSVRPGAHATDTQYF
>many|TRBJ1-2|TRBV15|TRBD1
TGTGCCACCAGCAGAACCCCGGACAGGGCAGACACCTTC
CATSRTPDRADTF
>many|TRBJ2-3|TRBV10-1|NA
TGCGCCAGCTCCCCCCAGAGAACAAACACAGATACGCAGTATTTT
CASSPQRTNTDTQYF
>many|TRBJ1-1|TRBV11-2|NA
TGTGCCAGCAGCTTAGTGGCAGAAAACACTGAAGCTTTCTTT
CASSLVAENTEAFF
>many|TRBJ2-7|TRBV6-6|NA
TGTGCCAGCGAGGGAGGCGACAGGCAAAGAAACGAGCAGTACTTC
CASEGGDRQRNEQYF
>many|TRBJ2-7|TRBV10-3|NA
TGTGCCATCAGGGGCAACTACGAGCAGTACTTC
CAIRGNYEQYF
>many|TRBJ2-1|TRBV5-1|TRBD1
TGCGCCAGCAGCTCGGACAGGGGGGTCAATGAGCAGTTCTTC
CASSSDRGVNEQFF
>many|TRBJ2-6|TRBV5-5|NA
TGTGCCAGCAGCTTGGAGTCCGGGGTGGCCGGGGCCAACGTCCTGACTTTC
CASSLESGVAGANVLTF